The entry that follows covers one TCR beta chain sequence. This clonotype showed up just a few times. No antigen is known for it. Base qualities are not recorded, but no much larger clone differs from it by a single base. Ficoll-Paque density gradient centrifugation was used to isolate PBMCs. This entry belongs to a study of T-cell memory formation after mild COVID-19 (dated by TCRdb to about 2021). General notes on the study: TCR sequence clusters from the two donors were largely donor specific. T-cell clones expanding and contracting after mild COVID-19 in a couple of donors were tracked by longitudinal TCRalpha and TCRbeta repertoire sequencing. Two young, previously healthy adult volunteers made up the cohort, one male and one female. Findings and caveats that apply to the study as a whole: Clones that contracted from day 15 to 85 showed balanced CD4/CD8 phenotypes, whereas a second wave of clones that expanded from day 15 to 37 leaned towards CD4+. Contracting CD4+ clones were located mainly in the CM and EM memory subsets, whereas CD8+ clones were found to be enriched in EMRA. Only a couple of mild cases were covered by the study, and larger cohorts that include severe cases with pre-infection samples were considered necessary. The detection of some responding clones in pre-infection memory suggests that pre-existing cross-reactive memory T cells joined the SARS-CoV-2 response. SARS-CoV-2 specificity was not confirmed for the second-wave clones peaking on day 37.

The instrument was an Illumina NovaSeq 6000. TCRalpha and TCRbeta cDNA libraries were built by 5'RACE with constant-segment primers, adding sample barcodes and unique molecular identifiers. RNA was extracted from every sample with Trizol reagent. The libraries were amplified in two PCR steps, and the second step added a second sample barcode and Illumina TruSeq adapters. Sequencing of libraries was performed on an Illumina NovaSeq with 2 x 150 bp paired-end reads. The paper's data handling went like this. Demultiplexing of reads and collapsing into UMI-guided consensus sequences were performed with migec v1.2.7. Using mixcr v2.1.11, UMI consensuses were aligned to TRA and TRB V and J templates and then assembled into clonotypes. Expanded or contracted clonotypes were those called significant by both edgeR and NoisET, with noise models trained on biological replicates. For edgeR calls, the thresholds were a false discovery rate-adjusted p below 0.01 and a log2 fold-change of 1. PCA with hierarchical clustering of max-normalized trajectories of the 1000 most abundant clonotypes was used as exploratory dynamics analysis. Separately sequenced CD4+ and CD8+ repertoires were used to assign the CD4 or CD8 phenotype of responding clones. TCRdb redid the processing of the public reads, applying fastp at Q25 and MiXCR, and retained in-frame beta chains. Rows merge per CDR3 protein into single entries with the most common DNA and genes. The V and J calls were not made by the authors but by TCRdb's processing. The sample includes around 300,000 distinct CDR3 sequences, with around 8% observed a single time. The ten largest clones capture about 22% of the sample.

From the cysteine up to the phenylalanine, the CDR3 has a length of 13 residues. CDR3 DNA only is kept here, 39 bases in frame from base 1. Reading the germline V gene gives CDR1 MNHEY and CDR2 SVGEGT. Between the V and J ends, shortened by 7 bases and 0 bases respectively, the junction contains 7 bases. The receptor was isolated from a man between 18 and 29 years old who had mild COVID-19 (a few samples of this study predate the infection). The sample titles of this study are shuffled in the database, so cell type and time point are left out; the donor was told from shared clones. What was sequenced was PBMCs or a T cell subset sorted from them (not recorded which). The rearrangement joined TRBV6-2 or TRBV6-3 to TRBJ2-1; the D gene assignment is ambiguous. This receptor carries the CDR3 CASKYDSYNEQFF. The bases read TGTGCCAGCAAATACGACTCCTACAATGAGCAGTTCTTC.